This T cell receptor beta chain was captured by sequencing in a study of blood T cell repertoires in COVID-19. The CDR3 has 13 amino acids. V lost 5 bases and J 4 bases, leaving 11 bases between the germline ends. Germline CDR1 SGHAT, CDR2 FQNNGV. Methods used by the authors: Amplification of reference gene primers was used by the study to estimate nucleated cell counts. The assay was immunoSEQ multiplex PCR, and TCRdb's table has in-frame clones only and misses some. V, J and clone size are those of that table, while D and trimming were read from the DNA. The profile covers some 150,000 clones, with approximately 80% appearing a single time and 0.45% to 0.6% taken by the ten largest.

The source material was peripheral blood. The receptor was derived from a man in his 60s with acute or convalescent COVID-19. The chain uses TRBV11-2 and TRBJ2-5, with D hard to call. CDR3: CASSPGSVETQYF. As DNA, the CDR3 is TGTGCCAGCAGCCCCGGGTCGGTAGAGACCCAGTACTTC. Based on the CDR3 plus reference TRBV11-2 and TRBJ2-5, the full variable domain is EAGVAQSPRYKIIEKRQSVAFWCNPISGHATLYWYQQILGQGPKLLIQFQNNGVVDDSQLPKDRFSAERLKGVDSTLKIQPAKLEDSAVYLCASSPGSVETQYFGPGTRLLVL.